This T cell receptor (beta chain) was identified during a study of tumour-infiltrating T cells in Burkitt lymphoma. Study-wide context: Productive clonality predicted overall and progression-free survival.

The table came from immunoSEQ multiplex PCR; TCRdb's copy has only in-frame clones and leaves some out. This table has about 14,000 clones, approximately 30% appearing once. V was shortened by 3 bases and J by 4 bases, with 22 bases between the two germline ends. The CDR3 sequence is 18 residues long. Germline CDR1 reads SGDLS; CDR2 reads YYNGEE. The TCR was taken from a human donor with diffuse large B-cell lymphoma. The chain couples TRBV9 to TRBJ1-4; D uncertain. Sequencing was done on a sample of tumor tissue. CDR3 DNA sequence: TGTGCCAGCAGCGCCGCTTCCCTGAACGGGGAAGATAATGAAAAACTGTTTTTT. Protein product: CASSAASLNGEDNEKLFF.